This T cell receptor (beta chain) stems from a study of immune cell composition in non-small cell lung cancer. Sequenced by immunoSEQ multiplex PCR; TCRdb stores in-frame clones only, minus some. The data show roughly 900 clones, around 74% seen once. Normal lung sampling was at least 3 cm from the tumour, as distant as possible. CDR1 is SGHRS and CDR2 is YFSETQ in the germline V gene. The CDR3 loop spans 15 amino acids. V shed 4 bases and J 4 bases; nucleotides not matched to a gene: 8. This chain links TRBV5-1 with TRBJ2-3, with 8 bases matching TRBD2. Sequenced sample: non-adjacent lung tissue. This sequence was found in a human donor with non-small cell lung cancer. CDR3 loop: CASSLAGYGADTQYF. CDR3 DNA sequence: TGCGCCAGCAGCCTAGCGGGTTACGGAGCAGATACGCAGTATTTT. The complete variable domain, with remaining parts taken from reference TRBV5-1 and TRBJ2-3, reads KAGVTQTPRYLIKTRGQQVTLSCSPISGHRSVSWYQQTPGQGLQFLFEYFSETQRNKGNFPGRFSGRQFSNSRSEMNVSTLELGDSALYLCASSLAGYGADTQYFGPGTRLTVL.